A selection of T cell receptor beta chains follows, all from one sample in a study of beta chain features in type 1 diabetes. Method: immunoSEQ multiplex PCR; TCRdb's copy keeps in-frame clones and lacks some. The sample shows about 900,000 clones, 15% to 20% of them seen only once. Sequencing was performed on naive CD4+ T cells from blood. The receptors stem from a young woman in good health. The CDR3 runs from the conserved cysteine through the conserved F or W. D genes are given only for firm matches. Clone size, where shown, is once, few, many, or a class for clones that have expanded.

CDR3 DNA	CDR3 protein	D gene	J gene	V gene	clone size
TGCGCCAGCAGCTTAGAGGGTAAATCAGATACGCAGTATTTT	CASSLEGKSDTQYF	.	TRBJ2-3	TRBV5-1	.
TGTGCCAGCAGCTTCTCACAAGGGGCCGCAGATACGCAGTATTTT	CASSFSQGAADTQYF	.	TRBJ2-3	TRBV7-9	.
TGCAGCGTTGAAACAGGGTCGGAGACCCAGTACTTC	CSVETGSETQYF	.	TRBJ2-5	TRBV29-1	few
TGTGCCAGTAGTATCGCCGGGACTACAATCTACGAGCAGTACTTC	CASSIAGTTIYEQYF	TRBD2	TRBJ2-7	TRBV19	.
TGTGCCAGCAGTTTATCAGACAGGCCTTCCCCCTACGAGCAGTACTTC	CASSLSDRPSPYEQYF	.	TRBJ2-7	TRBV28	few
TGTGCCAGCAGCTTAGGACAGGGCTTCGACGAGCAGTACTTC	CASSLGQGFDEQYF	TRBD1	TRBJ2-7	TRBV7-9	few
TGTGCCAGCAGTTTATCTCGGACTATGAGTGTTGAGCAGTTCTTC	CASSLSRTMSVEQFF	.	TRBJ2-1	TRBV27	.
TGCGCCAGCAGCTTGAGGGTCCCCGAGACCCAGTACTTC	CASSLRVPETQYF	.	TRBJ2-5	TRBV5-1	.
TGTGCCAGCAGCGCAGCCCACCACAATGAGCAGTTCTTC	CASSAAHHNEQFF	.	TRBJ2-1	TRBV9	.
TGTGCCAGCAGCCATTACCACGAGCAGTACTTC	CASSHYHEQYF	.	TRBJ2-7	TRBV7-2	few
TGTGCCAGCAGCCTTACCCCGACAGCTGCTTATGGCTACACCTTC	CASSLTPTAAYGYTF	.	TRBJ1-2	TRBV28	few
TGTGCCAGCAGCTTAGTGGCTAGCGTAGCGTCGTACCAAGAGACCCAGTACTTC	CASSLVASVASYQETQYF	.	TRBJ2-5	TRBV7-2	few
TGTGCCAGCAGCCGCCCGGACAGCTACGAGCAGTACTTC	CASSRPDSYEQYF	.	TRBJ2-7	TRBV5-6	.
TGTGCCAGCAGCCAAAACTCAGGGTCTTCTAACTATGGCTACACCTTC	CASSQNSGSSNYGYTF	.	TRBJ1-2	TRBV11-2	.
TGTGCCAGCAGCTCGGGACAGGGGCGTTCACCCCTCCACTTT	CASSSGQGRSPLHF	TRBD1	TRBJ1-6	TRBV7-2	few
TGTGCCAGCTCACCCGGACACCCGAACACTGAAGCTTTCTTT	CASSPGHPNTEAFF	.	TRBJ1-1	TRBV18	few
TGTGCCAGCAGAGCTACCGACAGGGCAGCTAACTATGGCTACACCTTC	CASRATDRAANYGYTF	TRBD1	TRBJ1-2	TRBV6-6	few
TGTGCCAGCAGCTCCGCAGGGGTAAGGGCAGATACGCAGTATTTT	CASSSAGVRADTQYF	.	TRBJ2-3	TRBV11-2	.
TGTGCCAGCAGTTTGAACACCTATGGCTACACCTTC	CASSLNTYGYTF	.	TRBJ1-2	TRBV28	.
TGCGCCAGCGGACGTGGAACAGGGGGCGAAGAGACCCAGTACTTC	CASGRGTGGEETQYF	TRBD1	TRBJ2-5	TRBV5-1	few
TGTGCCAGCAGTCTACATAGCGGGTCTAGCACCGGGGAGCTGTTTTTT	CASSLHSGSSTGELFF	TRBD2	TRBJ2-2	TRBV2	.
TGTGCCAGTAGTTCGACTAGGCCCCAAGAGACCCAGTACTTC	CASSSTRPQETQYF	.	TRBJ2-5	TRBV19	few
TGTGCCAGCAGTTTACCCGGGACTAGGCCCTCCAATGAGCAGTTCTTC	CASSLPGTRPSNEQFF	TRBD2	TRBJ2-1	TRBV28	.
TGCGCCAGCAGCCCTCGCGGGACTAGCGGGAGTTGGTCCTACAATGAGCAGTTCTTC	CASSPRGTSGSWSYNEQFF	TRBD2	TRBJ2-1	TRBV4-1	.
TGCGCCAGCAGCTTGACGGGACGGGACACCGGGGAGCTGTTTTTT	CASSLTGRDTGELFF	.	TRBJ2-2	TRBV5-1	few